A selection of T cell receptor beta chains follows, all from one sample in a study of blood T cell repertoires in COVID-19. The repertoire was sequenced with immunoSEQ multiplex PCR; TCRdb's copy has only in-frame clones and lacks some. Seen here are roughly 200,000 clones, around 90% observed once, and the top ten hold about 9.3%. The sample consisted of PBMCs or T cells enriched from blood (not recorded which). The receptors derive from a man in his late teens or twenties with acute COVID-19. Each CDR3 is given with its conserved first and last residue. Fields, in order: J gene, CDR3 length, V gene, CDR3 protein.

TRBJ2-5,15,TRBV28,CASKGGGRAQETQYF
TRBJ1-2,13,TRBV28,CASLRDSLYGYTF
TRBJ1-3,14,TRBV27,CASSPGFQGNTIYF
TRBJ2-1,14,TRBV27,CASSLLPPTNEQFF
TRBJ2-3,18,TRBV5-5,CASSLKREGLSSTDTQYF
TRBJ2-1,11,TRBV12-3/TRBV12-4,CASSYVSEQFF
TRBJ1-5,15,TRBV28,CASSLSRTGIQPQHF
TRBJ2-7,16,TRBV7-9,CASSPPGLGSSYEQYF
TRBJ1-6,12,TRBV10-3,CAISETRESLHF
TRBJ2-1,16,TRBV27,CASSPPTGSSYNEQFF
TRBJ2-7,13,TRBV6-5,CASSTTSSYEQYF
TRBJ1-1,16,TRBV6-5,CASSWMQSDLNTEAFF
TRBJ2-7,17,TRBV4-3,CASSQQLEQGPLFEQYF
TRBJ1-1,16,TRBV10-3,CATRSFGQYANTEAFF
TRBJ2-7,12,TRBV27,CASSLGGDEQYF
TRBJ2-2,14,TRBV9,CASSFRLEPGELFF
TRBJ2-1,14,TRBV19,CASSIASIQNEQFF
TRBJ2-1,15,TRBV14,CASSQGQGPYNEQFF
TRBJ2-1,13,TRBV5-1,CASSPEWYNEQFF
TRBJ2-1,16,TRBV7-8,CASSVHYSSSYNEQFF
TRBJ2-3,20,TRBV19,CASSIHERLADPTSTDTQYF
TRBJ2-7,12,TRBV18,CASSLRGYEQYF
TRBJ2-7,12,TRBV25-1,CASGGVGYEQYF
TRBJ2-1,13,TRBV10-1,CASQQGPYNEQFF
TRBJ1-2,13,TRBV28,CAIDARQGHLYTF
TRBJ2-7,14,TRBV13,CASSQGTGIYEQYF
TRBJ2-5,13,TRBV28,CASSLEGGETQYF
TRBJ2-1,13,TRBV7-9,CASSGSGVDEQFF
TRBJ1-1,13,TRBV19,CASSATLNTEAFF
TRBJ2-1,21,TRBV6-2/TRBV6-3,CASSYPERETTSESSYNEQFF
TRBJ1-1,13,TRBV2,CASTVDKNTEAFF
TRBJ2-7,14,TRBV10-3,CAISEPGQGYEQYF
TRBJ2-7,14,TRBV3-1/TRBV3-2,CASSHLADSYEQYF
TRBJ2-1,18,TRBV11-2,CASSLGTSGRSSYNEQFF
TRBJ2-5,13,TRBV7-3,CASSSRDRDAQYF
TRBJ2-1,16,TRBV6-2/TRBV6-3,CASSLAGEVSYNEQFF
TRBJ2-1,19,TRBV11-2,CASRSLRKGTRDRYNEQFF
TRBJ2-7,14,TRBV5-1,CASSAQGSSYEQYF
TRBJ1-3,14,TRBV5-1,CASSLRGSGNTIYF
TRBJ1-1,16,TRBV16,CASSQTGFDMNTEAFF
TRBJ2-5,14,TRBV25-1,CASSESLARETQYF
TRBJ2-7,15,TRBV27,CASSLTSGRGYEQYF
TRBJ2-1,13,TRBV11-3,CASSLRLGVEQFF
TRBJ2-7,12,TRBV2,CASSGATYEQYF
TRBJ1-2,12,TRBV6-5,CASSYLSNGYTF
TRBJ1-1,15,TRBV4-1,CASSQGDRRHTEAFF
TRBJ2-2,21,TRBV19,CASSSPPLGQGTSGPTGELFF
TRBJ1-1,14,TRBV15,CATSRGQRNTEAFF
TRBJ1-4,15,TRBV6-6,CASSYSYGGNEKLFF
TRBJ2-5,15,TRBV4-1,CASSPLQSPQETQYF
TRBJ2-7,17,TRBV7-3,CASSIKSGRTITYEQYF
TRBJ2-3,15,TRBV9,CASSGDAGRTDTQYF
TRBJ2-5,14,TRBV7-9,CASSVLQRGETQYF